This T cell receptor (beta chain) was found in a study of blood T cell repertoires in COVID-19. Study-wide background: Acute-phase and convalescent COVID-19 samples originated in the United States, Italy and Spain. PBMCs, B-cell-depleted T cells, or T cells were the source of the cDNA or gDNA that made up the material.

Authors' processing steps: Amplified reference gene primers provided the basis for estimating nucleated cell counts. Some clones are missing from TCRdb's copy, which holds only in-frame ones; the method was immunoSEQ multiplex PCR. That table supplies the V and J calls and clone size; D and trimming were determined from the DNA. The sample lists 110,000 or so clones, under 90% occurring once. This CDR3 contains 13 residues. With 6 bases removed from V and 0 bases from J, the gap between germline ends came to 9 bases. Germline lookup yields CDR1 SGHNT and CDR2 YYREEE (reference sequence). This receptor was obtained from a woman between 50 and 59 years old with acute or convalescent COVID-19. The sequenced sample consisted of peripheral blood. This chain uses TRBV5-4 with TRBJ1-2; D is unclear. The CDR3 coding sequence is TGTGCCAGCACCCGCGGGTCTAACTATGGCTACACCTTC. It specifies CASTRGSNYGYTF.